These 26 T cell receptor beta chains came from one sample sequenced in a study of long-term antiretroviral therapy in people with HIV. At survey level, the immunoSEQ assay was run in its v3.0 version. Here immunoSEQ multiplex PCR was the method, and the copy in TCRdb shows in-frame clones only, minus some. This sample has more than 20,000 clones, with 85% found just once. The specimen comprised unsorted PBMCs, sampled roughly 4 years after starting antiretroviral therapy. The receptor source for this set is a man between 18 and 35 years old with HIV.

The chain uses TRBV11-1 and TRBJ2-2, with a tentative D call TRBD2 (6 bases). Trimming took 5 bases from V and 5 from J, leaving 18 bases between them. Germline CDR1 and CDR2: SGHAT and FQDESV (reference sequence). The CDR3 sequence is 16 residues long. CDR3 DNA sequence: TGTGCCAGCAGCCCTAGCGCCGGTTTTAGGACCGGGGAGCTGTTTTTT. Translation gives CASSPSAGFRTGELFF.

The chain recombines TRBV29-1 with TRBJ1-1; D perhaps matches TRBD1 (6 bases). Germline CDR1 SQVTM, CDR2 ANQGSEA. The CDR3 length is 16 residues. V lost 3 bases to trimming and J lost 0 bases, with 17 bases between them. The DNA of the CDR3 is TGCAGCGTTGACAGGATGGGGGGACATATGAACACTGAAGCTTTCTTT. Its translation is CSVDRMGGHMNTEAFF.

The rearrangement joins TRBV9 to TRBJ1-4; D ambiguous. The V gene's germline CDR1 is SGDLS and CDR2 YYNGEE. Trimming removed 0 bases at V and 0 bases at J, with 6 bases between. The CDR3 runs to 15 residues. This chain's CDR3 is CASSVGTATNEKLFF. The CDR3, as DNA: TGTGCCAGCAGCGTAGGGACCGCAACTAATGAAAAACTGTTTTTT.

The chain has TRBV6-5 and TRBJ2-3; 9 bases are shared with TRBD2. The CDR3 length is 15 residues. Germline loops: CDR1 MNHEY, CDR2 SVGAGI. V lost 7 bases to trimming and J lost 4 bases; unmatched junction nucleotides: 9. The CDR3 protein is CASNARGGGPDTQYF. CDR3 sequence (DNA): TGTGCCAGCAACGCGCGGGGGGGTGGGCCAGATACGCAGTATTTT.

The V and J genes are TRBV30 and TRBJ1-1, with D uncertain. The germline gives CDR1 GTSNPN, CDR2 SVGIG (reference sequence). The CDR3 is 13 amino acids. The V and J ends lost 1 base and 2 bases respectively, with 8 bases between them. This chain's CDR3 is CAWSAEPNTEAFF. As DNA, the CDR3 is TGTGCCTGGAGTGCGGAGCCTAACACTGAAGCTTTCTTT.

The rearrangement uses TRBV5-1 and TRBJ2-1; 13 positions match TRBD2. V trimming: 4 bases; J trimming: 7 bases; junction bases outside the gene matches: 8. Looked up from germline, CDR1 is SGHRS and CDR2 is YFSETQ. The CDR3 has 16 residues. Here the CDR3 reads CASSPTGLAGSNEQFF. CDR3 sequence (DNA): TGCGCCAGCAGCCCCACGGGACTAGCGGGGTCGAATGAGCAGTTCTTC.

This rearrangement joins TRBV9 to TRBJ2-1; TRBD2 matches 7 bases. This CDR3 contains 15 residues. Trimming cost V 0 bases and J 7 bases; bases outside gene matches: 7. Germline-derived CDR1 and CDR2 are SGDLS and YYNGEE. CDR3: CASSVGAAGLNEQFF. CDR3 DNA sequence: TGTGCCAGCAGCGTAGGTGCAGCGGGGTTAAATGAGCAGTTCTTC.

This chain joins TRBV10-3 and TRBJ2-7; the match to TRBD1 covers 7 bases. The J segment lost 6 bases and the V segment lost 6 bases, leaving 11 bases of the junction unmatched. The CDR3 is made up of 14 amino acids. Germline V CDR1 and CDR2: ENHRY, SYGVKD. The CDR3, as DNA: TGTGCCATCAGCCCGGGGACAGACTATAGCGAGCAGTACGTC. This translates into CAISPGTDYSEQYV.

The rearrangement links TRBV28 to TRBJ1-1; 7 bases align to TRBD1. The germline gives CDR1 MDHEN, CDR2 SYDVKM. This CDR3 is 13 amino acids long. V was clipped by 5 bases and J by 5 bases; unmatched bases: 5. This CDR3 is CASSADRVTEAFF. The CDR3 DNA reads as TGTGCCAGCAGTGCTGACAGGGTGACTGAAGCTTTCTTT.

The V call is TRBV5-1, the J call TRBJ1-4; D might be TRBD1 (5 bases). The CDR3 sequence is 15 residues long. Germline CDR1 SGHRS, CDR2 YFSETQ. Trimming left V 4 bases short and J 4 bases short, with 14 bases between. The CDR3 region is CASSLRDGLNEKLFF. Written as DNA, the CDR3 is TGCGCCAGCAGCCTAAGGGACGGCCTTAATGAAAAACTGTTTTTT.

The chain is built from TRBV6-1 and TRBJ2-1; TRBD1 aligns across 8 bases. In germline, CDR1 is MNHNS, CDR2 SASEGT. The CDR3 is made up of 13 amino acids. With V trimmed by 6 bases and J by 8 bases, 6 bases remained unmatched. CDR3 amino acids: CASRRAGGDEQFF. The DNA for the CDR3 is TGTGCCAGCAGGCGGGCAGGGGGCGATGAGCAGTTCTTC.

V is TRBV19 and J is TRBJ1-4; the D is unclear. The germline V gene encodes CDR1 LNHDA and CDR2 SQIVND (reference sequence). Deletions cut 10 bases from V and 10 bases from J, with 13 bases between. The CDR3 consists of 11 residues. CDR3 DNA: TGTGCCACCCTAGAGGGCGCAAAACTGTTTTTT. Translating it yields CATLEGAKLFF.

The chain is built from TRBV19 and TRBJ1-3, with a tentative D call TRBD1 (5 bases). Germline V gives CDR1 LNHDA, CDR2 SQIVND (reference sequence). Deletions cut 4 bases from V and 0 bases from J, with 10 bases between. The CDR3 consists of 15 residues. The CDR3, as DNA: TGTGCCAGTAGTACGGGACCGTACTCTGGAAACACCATATATTTT. Its translation is CASSTGPYSGNTIYF.

The rearrangement uses TRBV2 and TRBJ1-5, with D maybe TRBD1 (5 bases). The CDR3 is made up of 14 amino acids. Trimming left V 8 bases short and J 5 bases short, with 16 bases between. Germline V gene sequence: CDR1 SNHLY, CDR2 FYNNEI. For the CDR3, the DNA is TGTGCCAGCTCCCGGGACGGCCTAGATCAGCCCCAGCATTTT. Protein sequence: CASSRDGLDQPQHF.

The V and J genes are TRBV15 and TRBJ1-5, with TRBD1 identical over 7 bases. Germline loops: CDR1 LNHNV, CDR2 YYDKDF (reference sequence). Trimming removed 0 bases from V and 7 bases from J; junction bases left unmatched: 3. This CDR3 region has 14 residues. The CDR3 DNA reads as TGTGCCACCAGCAGAGATCCGGACAGGCAGCCCCAGCATTTT. Its translation is CATSRDPDRQPQHF.

The V call is TRBV7-9, the J call TRBJ2-3; TRBD2 aligns across 10 bases. CDR3 size: 16 residues. Germline lookup yields CDR1 SEHNR and CDR2 FQNEAQ (reference sequence). V lost 5 bases, J lost 3 bases, and 8 bases stayed unmatched. The CDR3 region has the DNA TGTGCCAGCAGCACGCAGCGGGGGGGCTCGACAGATACGCAGTATTTT. This sequence encodes CASSTQRGGSTDTQYF.

The chain couples TRBV5-4 to TRBJ1-1; D call uncertain. This CDR3 region has 12 residues. Germline V gives CDR1 SGHNT, CDR2 YYREEE (reference sequence). V lost 1 base, J lost 7 bases, and 8 bases lay in between. CDR3 loop: CASSLPANEAFF. CDR3 DNA sequence: TGTGCCAGCAGCTTGCCGGCTAATGAAGCTTTCTTT.

The chain is built from TRBV6-1 and TRBJ2-3; D ambiguous. Germline loops: CDR1 MNHNS, CDR2 SASEGT. CDR3 length: 11 residues. V was cut by 3 bases and J by 7 bases, with 5 bases left in between. CDR3 DNA sequence: TGTGCCAGCAGTGACAGCCATACGCAGTATTTT. It codes for CASSDSHTQYF.

The chain links TRBV20-1 to TRBJ2-3; 7 nucleotides agree with TRBD2. Germline CDR1 reads DFQATT; CDR2 reads SNEGSKA (reference sequence). The trim removed 6 bases at V and 5 bases at J, leaving 2 bases unmatched. The CDR3 has 11 amino acids. CDR3 protein: CSAVAGDTQYF. DNA of the CDR3: TGCAGTGCGGTAGCGGGAGATACGCAGTATTTT.

V gene TRBV7-9 combines with J gene TRBJ2-7; the D is unclear. The CDR3 runs 11 residues. Per germline, CDR1 SEHNR and CDR2 FQNEAQ (reference sequence). V lost 3 bases and J 6 bases, leaving 6 bases between the germline ends. CDR3 coding DNA: TGTGCCAGCAGCTTTTCAGTCGAGCAGTACTTC. It encodes CASSFSVEQYF.

This clone was seen only once. This sequence joins TRBV9 and TRBJ2-7, with 8 bases matching TRBD1. CDR3 length: 15 amino acids. The ends lost 0 bases at V and 4 bases at J; junction bases unmatched: 6. Germline V gene sequence: CDR1 SGDLS, CDR2 YYNGEE. CDR3 residues: CASSVEGDRTYEQYF. The CDR3 DNA sequence: TGTGCCAGCAGCGTAGAGGGGGACAGGACGTACGAGCAGTACTTC.

The gene calls are TRBV5-1 and TRBJ1-1; D gene ambiguous. The CDR3 has 13 amino acids. CDR1 and CDR2 (germline): SGHRS, YFSETQ. V lost 5 bases and J 1 base, leaving 9 bases between the germline ends. CDR3 bases: TGCGCCAGCAGTGCAGGCGGGAACACTGAAGCTTTCTTT. This encodes CASSAGGNTEAFF.

The chain's CDR3 is CASSSGRGLREQYV. The CDR3 DNA follows: TGTGCCAGCAGCTCAGGGAGGGGTTTGCGGGAGCAGTACGTC. The V gene is TRBV11-2, the J gene TRBJ2-7; 7 bases line up with TRBD2. Germline V gene lookup returns CDR1 SGHAT and CDR2 FQNNGV. The CDR3 runs to 14 residues. Trimming took 4 bases from V and 7 from J; bases not matched to a gene: 10.

The count of this clone is one. V is TRBV11-3 and J is TRBJ2-6; D unresolved. Germline V gene lookup returns CDR1 SGHNT and CDR2 YENEEA. V shed 2 bases and J shed 3 bases, with 5 bases lying between them. This CDR3 spans 14 amino acids. CDR3 amino acids: CASSLIGGANVLTF. In DNA form, the CDR3 reads TGTGCCAGCAGCTTAATTGGTGGGGCCAACGTCCTGACTTTC.

The chain is built from TRBV28 and TRBJ1-2; D gene unclear. V gave up 5 bases and J gave up 3 bases, with 10 bases separating them. The CDR3 is 13 amino acids. CDR1 is MDHEN, CDR2 SYDVKM, per germline. In nucleotides, the CDR3 is TGTGCCAGCAGTGCACAGTACTACTATGGCTACACCTTC. Translated: CASSAQYYYGYTF.

This chain links TRBV9 with TRBJ2-7; D is unclear. Trimming pared 4 bases from V and 1 base from J, leaving 9 bases between. CDR3 length: 13 residues. The germline V gene has CDR1 SGDLS and CDR2 YYNGEE. In DNA form, the CDR3 reads TGTGCCAGCAGCACAACGGAATCCTACGAGCAGTACTTC. Amino acids: CASSTTESYEQYF.